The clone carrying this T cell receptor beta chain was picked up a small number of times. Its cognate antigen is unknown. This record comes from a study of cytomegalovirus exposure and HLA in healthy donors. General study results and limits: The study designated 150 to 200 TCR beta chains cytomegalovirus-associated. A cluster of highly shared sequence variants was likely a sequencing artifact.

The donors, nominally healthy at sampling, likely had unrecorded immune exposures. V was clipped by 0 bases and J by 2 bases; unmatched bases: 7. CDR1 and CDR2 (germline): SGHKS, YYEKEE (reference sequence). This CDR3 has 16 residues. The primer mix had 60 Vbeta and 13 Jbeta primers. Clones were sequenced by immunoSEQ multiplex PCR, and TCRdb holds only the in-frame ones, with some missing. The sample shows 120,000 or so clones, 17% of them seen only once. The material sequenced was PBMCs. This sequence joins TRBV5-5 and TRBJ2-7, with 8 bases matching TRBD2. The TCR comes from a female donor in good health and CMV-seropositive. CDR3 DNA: TGTGCCAGCAGCTTGGCCGGCGGGGGGTTCCCCTACGAGCAGTACTTC. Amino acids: CASSLAGGGFPYEQYF.